The entry below describes one TCR beta chain. Method: immunoSEQ multiplex PCR; TCRdb's copy keeps in-frame clones and lacks some. The table includes about 680,000 clones, around 89% detected once. This CDR3 comprises 14 residues. The germline CDR1 and CDR2 sequences are MNHEY and SVGAGI. V was cut by 6 bases and J by 1 base, with 12 bases left in between. The data originate from a study of Ad26.COV2.S vaccination and SARS-CoV-2 variants. At the level of the study: The donor was enrolled in the Ad26.COV2.S arm of the COV1001 trial.

Treatment noted: about 20 received Ad26.COV2.S at low or high dose, single or two shots; about 5 received placebo; per-sample allocation not given. Samples were taken on day 63 after the first vaccine or placebo injection. J is TRBJ1-1 and V is TRBV6-5; D remains unclear. The input for sequencing was peripheral blood, taken in a trial of Ad26.COV2.S vaccine versus placebo. This receptor was taken from a person between 18 and 65 years old who received the Ad26.COV2.S COVID-19 vaccine or a placebo. DNA for the CDR3: TGTGCCAGCAGCCCAACAGACACGAACACTGAAGCTTTCTTT. Translating it yields CASSPTDTNTEAFF.